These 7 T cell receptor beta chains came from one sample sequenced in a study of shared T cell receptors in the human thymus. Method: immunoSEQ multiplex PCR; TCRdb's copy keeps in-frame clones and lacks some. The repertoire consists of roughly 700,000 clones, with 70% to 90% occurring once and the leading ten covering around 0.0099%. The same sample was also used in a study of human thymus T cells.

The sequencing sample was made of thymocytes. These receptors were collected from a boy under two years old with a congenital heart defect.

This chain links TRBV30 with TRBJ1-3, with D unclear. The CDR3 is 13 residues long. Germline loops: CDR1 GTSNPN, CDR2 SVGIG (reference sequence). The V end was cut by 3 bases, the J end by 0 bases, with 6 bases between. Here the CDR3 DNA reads TGTGCCTGGAGGGGAGTCTCTGGAAACACCATATATTTT. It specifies CAWRGVSGNTIYF.

CDR3 coding DNA: TGTGCCCTTCTTCGAGCCTACGAGCAGTACTTC. Encoded protein: CALLRAYEQYF. This chain connects TRBV19 to TRBJ2-7; D gene uncertain. CDR3 length: 11 residues. The V gene's germline CDR1 is LNHDA and CDR2 SQIVND (reference sequence). With 11 bases removed from V and 2 bases from J, the gap between germline ends came to 10 bases. The full variable domain, rest sourced from reference TRBV19 and TRBJ2-7, is DGGITQSPKYLFRKEGQNVTLSCEQNLNHDAMYWYRQDPGQGLRLIYYSQIVNDFQKGDIAEGYSVSREKKESFPLTVTSAQKNPTAFYLCALLRAYEQYFGPGTRLTVT.

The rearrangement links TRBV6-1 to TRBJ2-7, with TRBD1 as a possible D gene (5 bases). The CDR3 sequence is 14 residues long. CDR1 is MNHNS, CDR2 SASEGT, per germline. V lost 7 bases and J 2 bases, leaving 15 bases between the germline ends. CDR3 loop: CASTPGARAYEQYF. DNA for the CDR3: TGTGCCAGCACCCCCGGTGCCAGGGCCTACGAGCAGTACTTC.

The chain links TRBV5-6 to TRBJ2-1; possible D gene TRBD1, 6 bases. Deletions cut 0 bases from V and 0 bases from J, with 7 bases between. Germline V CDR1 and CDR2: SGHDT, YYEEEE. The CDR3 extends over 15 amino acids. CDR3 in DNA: TGTGCCAGCAGCTTGGAAGGGGGCTCCTACAATGAGCAGTTCTTC. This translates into CASSLEGGSYNEQFF.

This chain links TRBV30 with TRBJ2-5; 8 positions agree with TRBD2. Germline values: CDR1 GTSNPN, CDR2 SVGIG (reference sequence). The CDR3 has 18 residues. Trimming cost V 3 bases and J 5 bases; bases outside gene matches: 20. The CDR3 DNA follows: TGTGCCTGGAGCCCCGAGGCAGCGGGAGTAGTTTGGGGTGAGACCCAGTACTTC. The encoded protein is CAWSPEAAGVVWGETQYF.

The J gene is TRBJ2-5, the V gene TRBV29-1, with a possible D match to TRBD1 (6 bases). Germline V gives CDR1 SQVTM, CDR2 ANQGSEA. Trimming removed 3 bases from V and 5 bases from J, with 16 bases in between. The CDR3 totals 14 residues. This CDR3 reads CSVEVAGDRETQYF. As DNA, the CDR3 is TGCAGCGTTGAGGTAGCAGGGGACCGGGAGACCCAGTACTTC.

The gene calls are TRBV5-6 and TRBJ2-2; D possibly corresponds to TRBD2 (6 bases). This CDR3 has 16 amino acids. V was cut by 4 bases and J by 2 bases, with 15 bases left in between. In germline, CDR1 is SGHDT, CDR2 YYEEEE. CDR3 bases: TGTGCCAGCAGCCGGGACTCCAGGACCAACACCGGGGAGCTGTTTTTT. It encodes CASSRDSRTNTGELFF.